This TCR beta chain was profiled in a study of identical twins. Findings of the study overall: A lower insertion count was a feature of abundant cord blood beta clonotypes, with no such feature in memory repertoires. Without tracking the same donors, conclusions rested on cross-sectional statistical analysis. Compared with unrelated sharing, twin-shared out-of-frame alpha sequences had more low-probability sequences.

After removal of 5 bases from V and 2 bases from J, the junction contained 7 bases not matched to a gene. CDR3 size: 14 residues. Germline values: CDR1 SQVTM, CDR2 ANQGSEA. This clonotype was detected many times. Its target is unknown. A universal primer site arose from template switching, and cDNA bore unique molecular identifiers. TCRdb used MiXCR to reprocess the 5' RACE reads, holding one entry per CDR3 protein. The sample lists approximately 260,000 distinct CDR3 sequences, approximately 8.3% occurring once. These sequences were also reported in another study, on yellow fever vaccine responses in identical twins.

The sequencing input was CD8+ T cells sorted from blood. The chain is built from TRBV29-1 and TRBJ2-7, with TRBD1 matching over 9 bases. This TCR came from a woman aged 18-35 years in good health. CDR3 in DNA: TGCAGCGTTTATGGGACAGGGAAAACCTACGAGCAGTACTTC. Translation gives CSVYGTGKTYEQYF.